The 7 T cell receptor beta chains in this list originate from one sample, sequenced in a study of shared clonotypes between healthy human individuals (dated by TCRdb to the early 2020s). The protocol used for the library was the immunoSEQ multiplex PCR assay. TCRdb's version of the immuneACCESS table is confined to in-frame rearrangements and falls short of the full clone set. An unresolved V gene accounts for under half of the shortfall where checked; the remainder is of unknown origin. Counted in this sample were millions of clones; roughly 94% of them appeared once. More than 0.1% of the sample is held by the ten biggest clonotypes. The sample consisted of naive CD4+ T cells sorted from blood. This specimen's cell subset or site label, per the study, means: CD45RA+ positively selected. These receptors came from a young man in good health.

The DNA of the CDR3 is TGTGCCAGTAGCCAAGCCGGGGACACCGGGGAGCTGTTTTTT. It specifies CASSQAGDTGELFF. J is TRBJ2-2 and V is TRBV19; TRBD2 is a possible D gene (5 bases). Germline V CDR1 and CDR2: LNHDA, SQIVND (reference sequence). Trimming took off 6 bases at V and 3 bases at J, with 11 bases between the two ends. The CDR3 loop spans 14 amino acids.

The chain links TRBV7-2 to TRBJ1-2; 8 bases line up with TRBD1. Germline CDR1 and CDR2: SGHTA and FQGNSA. This CDR3 contains 18 residues. Trimming at V came to 2 bases and at J to 3 bases, leaving 14 bases not matched to a gene. This CDR3 reads CASSLRGRTGTYDYGYTF. The CDR3, as DNA: TGTGCCAGCAGCTTACGCGGGCGGACAGGGACATACGACTATGGCTACACCTTC.

This chain joins TRBV14 and TRBJ1-2; D remains unclear. Germline V CDR1 and CDR2: SGHDN, FVKESK. The CDR3 extends over 13 amino acids. V was cut by 3 bases and J by 0 bases, with 5 bases left in between. The CDR3 loop reads CASSQQPNYGYTF. DNA of the CDR3: TGTGCCAGCAGCCAGCAGCCTAACTATGGCTACACCTTC.

V is TRBV19 and J is TRBJ1-6; 8 bases map to TRBD1. The CDR3 sequence is 15 residues long. The germline V gene encodes CDR1 LNHDA and CDR2 SQIVND (reference sequence). Trimming cost V 4 bases and J 6 bases; bases outside gene matches: 5. CDR3 nucleotide sequence: TGTGCCAGTAGTACCTCAGGACAGGGTAATTCACCCCTCCACTTT. This sequence encodes CASSTSGQGNSPLHF.

The CDR3 sequence: CASSPGQGGNTEAFF. For the CDR3, the DNA is TGTGCCAGCAGCCCAGGACAGGGCGGGAACACTGAAGCTTTCTTT. The genes are TRBV11-3 and TRBJ1-1, with 8 bases aligning to TRBD1. V lost 5 bases and J lost 1; bases outside the gene matches: 6. CDR3 length: 15 residues. Germline V lookup: CDR1 SGHNT, CDR2 YENEEA.

This clone was counted a single time. The chain carries TRBV6-1 and TRBJ2-1, with 12 bases fitting TRBD2. After removal of 4 bases from V and 7 bases from J, the junction contained 5 bases not matched to a gene. CDR1 and CDR2 (germline): MNHNS, SASEGT. The length of the CDR3 is 15 residues. Written as DNA, the CDR3 is TGTGCCAGCAGTGCAGGACTAGCGGGGACGAATGAGCAGTTCTTC. This sequence encodes CASSAGLAGTNEQFF.

The V gene is TRBV25-1, the J gene TRBJ1-4; D is uncertain. Germline CDR1 MGHDK, CDR2 SYGVNS. The V and J ends lost 6 bases and 4 bases respectively, with 12 bases between them. The CDR3 is 14 residues long. CDR3 sequence (DNA): TGTGCCAGCAGGGGTCTTCGGGGTAATGAAAAACTGTTTTTT. Amino acid sequence: CASRGLRGNEKLFF.